The 7 T cell receptor beta chains below were found in one sample sequenced in a study of cytomegalovirus exposure and HLA in healthy donors. Profiled with immunoSEQ multiplex PCR; TCRdb holds only in-frame clones, not every one. Of 150,000 to 180,000 clones in the sample, about 88% are singletons; the top ten hold approximately 20%. The material sequenced was PBMCs. The receptors were sampled from a man between 18 and 35 years old in good health and CMV-seropositive.

The sample holds one count of this clone. The CDR3 DNA is TGTGCCAGCAGTTTTGACTACTACGAGCAGTACTTC. It yields the protein CASSFDYYEQYF. V is TRBV6-1 and J is TRBJ2-7, with a tentative D call TRBD2 (5 bases). Trimming pared 5 bases from V and 3 bases from J, leaving 8 bases between. The germline gives CDR1 MNHNS, CDR2 SASEGT. CDR3 length: 12 residues.

This clone turned up a few times. The V call is TRBV30, the J call TRBJ1-2, with TRBD1 identical over 9 bases. This CDR3 comprises 15 residues. Germline V lookup: CDR1 GTSNPN, CDR2 SVGIG (reference sequence). V shed 0 bases and J 0 bases; nucleotides not matched to a gene: 2. The CDR3: CAWSVGTGTNYGYTF. As DNA, the CDR3 is TGTGCCTGGAGTGTGGGGACAGGGACTAACTATGGCTACACCTTC.

This sequence joins TRBV10-2 and TRBJ1-1; D gene ambiguous. The CDR3 runs 13 residues. V was clipped by 6 bases and J by 3 bases, with 11 bases between them. The germline V gene encodes CDR1 WSHSY and CDR2 SAAADI. As DNA, the CDR3 is TGCGCCAGCAGCCGGGTTTCCGACACTGAAGCTTTCTTT. As protein: CASSRVSDTEAFF.

The chain recombines TRBV28 with TRBJ1-5; no reliable D call. V dropped 2 bases and J dropped 11 bases, with 10 bases sitting between them. This CDR3 has 12 residues. The germline gives CDR1 MDHEN, CDR2 SYDVKM. The CDR3 DNA sequence: TGTGCCAGCAGTTTAGAATTCCGGGCCCAGCATTTT. It translates to CASSLEFRAQHF.

J is TRBJ1-5 and V is TRBV7-9, with D perhaps matching TRBD1 (5 bases). Germline CDR1 reads SEHNR; CDR2 reads FQNEAQ (reference sequence). Trimming removed 2 bases from V and 5 bases from J, with 10 bases in between. The CDR3 is 14 residues long. Here the CDR3 reads CASSLQGQDQPQHF. CDR3 DNA: TGTGCCAGCAGCTTACAGGGTCAGGATCAGCCCCAGCATTTT.

The chain recombines TRBV7-3 with TRBJ2-2, with D perhaps matching TRBD1 (5 bases). Deletions cut 0 bases from V and 10 bases from J, with 18 bases between. Looked up from germline, CDR1 is SGHTA and CDR2 is FQGTGA. This CDR3 is 16 amino acids long. The DNA for the CDR3 is TGTGCCAGCAGCTTAACGGACATTGGAACCGCCGAGGAGCTGTTTTTT. Amino acid sequence: CASSLTDIGTAEELFF.

This clone was detected only once. Other nucleotide sequences from this sample produce the same CDR3. The chain joins TRBV5-4 to TRBJ1-5; D ambiguous. The CDR3 length is 13 residues. Trimming pared 0 bases from V and 4 bases from J, leaving 5 bases between. Germline assignment: CDR1 SGHNT and CDR2 YYREEE (reference sequence). Here the CDR3 reads CASSLAGNQPQHF. The DNA for the CDR3 is TGTGCCAGCAGCTTGGCCGGGAATCAGCCCCAGCATTTT. Full variable domain (remainder filled in from reference TRBV5-4 and TRBJ1-5): ETGVTQSPTHLIKTRGQQVTLRCSSQSGHNTVSWYQQALGQGPQFIFQYYREEENGRGNFPPRFSGLQFPNYSSELNVNALELDDSALYLCASSLAGNQPQHFGDGTRLSIL.